These 28 T cell receptor beta chains came from one sample sequenced in a study of blood T cells in healthy people across ages (dated by TCRdb to the mid-2010s). Preparation of the library involved 5' RACE. Sequencing took place on an Illumina HiSeq 2500. The second PCR ran for roughly 7 to 12 cycles and used a J-beta primer mix along with a sample-barcoded 5' primer. TCRdb's own reprocessing of the public reads used fastp at Q25 and MiXCR and kept productive beta chains. Every distinct CDR3 protein forms one entry, paired with its most common genes and DNA. The sample includes approximately 350,000 distinct CDR3 sequences, with roughly half observed a single time. The ten most abundant clones make up 45% to 60% of the sample. Sample: blood. Every receptor here comes from a man aged 55 to 69 in good health.

This clonotype was seen ten or more times. The chain links TRBV2 to TRBJ2-5; possibly TRBD1 for D (6 bases). Germline assignment: CDR1 SNHLY and CDR2 FYNNEI. The germline V and J ends were trimmed by 7 bases and 11 bases, with 20 bases remaining between them. This CDR3 has 13 amino acids. Written as DNA, the CDR3 is TGTGCCAGCACGGCAGGGGCCGCTTTGGAGCAGTACTTC. Translated: CASTAGAALEQYF.

This chain connects TRBV11-2 to TRBJ2-1, with 8 bases aligning to TRBD2. Germline assignment: CDR1 SGHAT and CDR2 FQNNGV. The junction had 4 bases not matched to a gene; V was cut back by 10 bases and J by 2 bases. The CDR3 sequence is 13 residues long. As DNA, the CDR3 is TGTGCCACCTTCGGGAGGGCCTACAATGAGCAGTTCTTC. This translates into CATFGRAYNEQFF.

This clonotype was found a few times. V and J are TRBV28 and TRBJ1-2; the match to TRBD1 covers 9 bases. The CDR3 sequence is 12 residues long. V was clipped by 10 bases and J by 7 bases; unmatched bases: 7. Germline-derived CDR1 and CDR2 are MDHEN and SYDVKM. The CDR3: CANWDRATGYTF. CDR3 bases: TGTGCCAATTGGGACAGGGCAACTGGCTACACCTTC.

The rearrangement links TRBV20-1 to TRBJ2-3, with D perhaps given as TRBD1 or TRBD2 (5 bases each). Trimming pared 8 bases from V and 4 bases from J, leaving 19 bases between. Germline CDR1 is DFQATT and CDR2 is SNEGSKA (reference sequence). CDR3 length: 14 residues. The CDR3 here is CSPGWGNSADTQYF. The CDR3 DNA sequence: TGCAGTCCGGGTTGGGGGAATTCCGCAGATACGCAGTATTTT.

This clonotype occurred many times. This rearrangement joins TRBV29-1 to TRBJ1-4, with TRBD1 matching over 10 bases. Trimming at V came to 7 bases and at J to 6 bases, leaving 8 bases not matched to a gene. In germline, CDR1 is SQVTM, CDR2 ANQGSEA. This CDR3 contains 14 residues. The CDR3 DNA follows: TGCAGCGGCCGTACCGGGACAGGGGATGAAAAACTGTTTTTT. Its protein product is CSGRTGTGDEKLFF.

V usage is TRBV7-2 and J usage is TRBJ2-1; TRBD2 matches 8 bases. V was clipped by 5 bases and J by 0 bases; unmatched bases: 6. This CDR3 region has 16 residues. Per germline, CDR1 SGHTA and CDR2 FQGNSA. CDR3 amino acids: CASSPREVVSYNEQFF. In nucleotides, the CDR3 is TGTGCCAGCAGCCCGCGGGAGGTTGTCTCCTACAATGAGCAGTTCTTC. Combining the CDR3 with reference TRBV7-2 and TRBJ2-1 gives the whole variable domain GAGVSQSPSNKVTEKGKDVELRCDPISGHTALYWYRQSLGQGLEFLIYFQGNSAPDKSGLPSDRFSAERTGGSVSTLTIQRTQQEDSAVYLCASSPREVVSYNEQFFGPGTRLTVL.

The chain has TRBV20-1 and TRBJ1-2, with 8 bases aligning to TRBD1. The trim removed 1 base at V and 0 bases at J, leaving 1 base unmatched. Per germline, CDR1 DFQATT and CDR2 SNEGSKA (reference sequence). The CDR3 covers 14 residues. DNA of the CDR3: TGCAGTGCTAGAGGGGACAGGTCTAACTATGGCTACACCTTC. It translates to CSARGDRSNYGYTF.

The chain combines TRBV6-1 with TRBJ1-4; D is possibly TRBD1 (6 bases). Germline CDR1 and CDR2: MNHNS and SASEGT. The CDR3 totals 16 residues. V lost 4 bases to trimming and J lost 4 bases, with 16 bases between them. The CDR3 DNA is TGTGCCAGCAGTGTGTCCGGGGGCCCCGTTAATGAAAAACTGTTTTTT. Translating gives CASSVSGGPVNEKLFF.

This clonotype was recorded a few times. The CDR3 here is CASTMGYEQYF. Written as DNA, the CDR3 is TGTGCCAGTACTATGGGCTACGAGCAGTACTTC. The J gene is TRBJ2-7, the V gene TRBV28; D gene ambiguous. The CDR3 extends over 11 amino acids. The germline gives CDR1 MDHEN, CDR2 SYDVKM. Trimming pared 9 bases from V and 3 bases from J, leaving 9 bases between. The variable domain in full, with the rest retrieved from reference TRBV28 and TRBJ2-7, is DVKVTQSSRYLVKRTGEKVFLECVQDMDHENMFWYRQDPGLGLRLIYFSYDVKMKEKGDIPEGYSVSREKKERFSLILESASTNQTSMYLCASTMGYEQYFGPGTRLTVT.

The V call is TRBV19, the J call TRBJ2-7, with D uncertain. Germline-derived CDR1 and CDR2 are LNHDA and SQIVND (reference sequence). The V end was cut by 3 bases, the J end by 2 bases, with 11 bases between. This CDR3 has 14 residues. Written as DNA, the CDR3 is TGTGCCAGTAGTATCCGCCCGGGTCCCTACGAGCAGTACTTC. Its protein is CASSIRPGPYEQYF.

The V gene is TRBV4-2, the J gene TRBJ2-2; TRBD1 aligns across 9 bases. This CDR3 spans 16 amino acids. Per the germline V gene, CDR1 is LGHNA and CDR2 is YNFKEQ. V trimming: 2 bases; J trimming: 3 bases; junction bases outside the gene matches: 4. As DNA, the CDR3 is TGTGCCAGCAGCCAATTAGACAGGGGGGACACCGGGGAGCTGTTTTTT. This translates into CASSQLDRGDTGELFF.

The genes are TRBV21-1 and TRBJ1-2. TRBV21-1 constitutes a pseudogene. CDR3 length equals 16 residues. CDR3 protein: CASSKGGPPGAYGYTF. The DNA of the CDR3 is TGTGCCAGCAGCAAAGGAGGGCCCCCAGGGGCCTATGGCTACACCTTC.

This clonotype was recorded a few times. The chain links TRBV20-1 to TRBJ2-7; 12 nucleotides match TRBD1. TRBJ2-5 explains the end of the DNA better; the J call may be wrong. Germline loops: CDR1 DFQATT, CDR2 SNEGSKA (reference sequence). The CDR3 is 14 residues long. Here the CDR3 DNA reads TGCAGTGCCCCGGGACAGGGGGCGCGTGAGACCCAGTACTTC. Amino acid sequence: CSAPGQGARETQYF.

This chain links TRBV7-2 with TRBJ2-3; D might be TRBD2 (6 bases). V dropped 5 bases and J dropped 5 bases, with 14 bases sitting between them. The CDR3 consists of 14 residues. Looked up from germline, CDR1 is SGHTA and CDR2 is FQGNSA. This chain's CDR3 is CASSRPGVGDTQYF. As DNA, the CDR3 is TGTGCCAGCAGCCGACCGGGAGTAGGAGATACGCAGTATTTT.

In its sample, this clonotype was seen many times. This chain uses TRBV20-1 with TRBJ2-7; 9 bases line up with TRBD1. This CDR3 region has 14 residues. The trim removed 5 bases at V and 2 bases at J, leaving 7 bases unmatched. Germline V gives CDR1 DFQATT, CDR2 SNEGSKA (reference sequence). The CDR3 is CSASGTGTTYEQYF. The CDR3 nucleotides are TGCAGTGCTTCCGGGACAGGGACAACCTACGAGCAGTACTTC.

This clonotype was counted a single time. V is TRBV28 and J is TRBJ2-5; D is ambiguous. The J call may be in error: the DNA end matches TRBJ2-7 better. Germline V gene lookup returns CDR1 MDHEN and CDR2 SYDVKM. CDR3 length equals 15 residues. The CDR3 spells CASNPPGYGAYEQYF. For the CDR3, the DNA is TGTGCCAGCAACCCCCCCGGATATGGGGCCTACGAGCAGTACTTC.

About this clonotype: At one end the junction does not follow the germline gene, possibly because of a read error. This chain uses TRBV9 with TRBJ2-1, with 12 bases that match TRBD2. This CDR3 is 19 amino acids long. Germline assignment: CDR1 SGDLS and CDR2 YYNGEE. CDR3 protein: CASSVGLAGGHVPYDEQLF. The CDR3 nucleotides are TGTGCCAGCAGCGTAGGGCTAGCGGGGGGGCATGTCCCCTACGATGAGCAGTTGTTC.

This sequence joins TRBV20-1 and TRBJ2-3; 12 nucleotides match TRBD2. CDR1 and CDR2 (germline): DFQATT, SNEGSKA (reference sequence). The V and J ends lost 0 bases and 4 bases, in that order; junction bases with no gene match: 5. The CDR3 extends over 16 amino acids. The CDR3 loop is CSAREASGGAPDTQYF. CDR3 DNA sequence: TGCAGTGCTAGAGAGGCTAGCGGGGGGGCCCCAGATACGCAGTATTTT.

The chain carries TRBV2 and TRBJ2-3, with 11 bases fitting TRBD1. J gave up 6 bases and V 7 bases, and 12 bases lay outside the gene matches. The CDR3 runs to 16 residues. Germline loops: CDR1 SNHLY, CDR2 FYNNEI. CDR3 sequence: CASIPGDRGFMDTQYF. Here the CDR3 DNA reads TGTGCCAGCATCCCGGGGGACAGGGGGTTCATGGATACGCAGTATTTT.

There are a few counts of this clonotype. V gene TRBV9 combines with J gene TRBJ2-7; no definite D call. The V gene's germline CDR1 is SGDLS and CDR2 YYNGEE. V was pared by 4 bases and J by 3 bases, with 14 bases between. The CDR3 is 14 amino acids. The CDR3 DNA sequence: TGTGCCAGCAGCCCCCGGGCCGCAAACTACGAGCAGTACTTC. Its translation: CASSPRAANYEQYF.

This chain connects TRBV4-3 to TRBJ2-5; D unresolved. This CDR3 is 13 amino acids long. Between the trimmed V and J ends, which lost 1 base and 9 bases, there was a span of 12 bases. Germline loops: CDR1 LGHNA, CDR2 YSLEER. CDR3 DNA: TGCGCCAGCAGCCAAGGCCTTGGTCCTGCCCAGTACTTC. As protein: CASSQGLGPAQYF.

This clonotype was picked up a small number of times. The DNA for the CDR3 is TGCAGCGTCCGCTTTGTGGGCGAGCAGTACTTC. It codes for CSVRFVGEQYF. The chain recombines TRBV29-1 with TRBJ2-7; D unclear. Germline V gives CDR1 SQVTM, CDR2 ANQGSEA. Trimming cost V 6 bases and J 6 bases, with 12 bases left between them. The CDR3 is 11 residues long.

This chain connects TRBV28 to TRBJ2-3; 7 bases fit TRBD2. The length of the CDR3 is 15 residues. The germline gives CDR1 MDHEN, CDR2 SYDVKM. V shed 3 bases and J 6 bases; nucleotides not matched to a gene: 9. The CDR3 here is CASSFASGPRDTQYF. CDR3 nucleotides: TGTGCCAGCAGTTTTGCTAGCGGACCCAGGGATACGCAGTATTTT.

This clonotype was detected only a few times. This chain links TRBV20-1 with TRBJ2-7; 13 nucleotides align to TRBD2. V lost 0 bases and J lost 4; bases outside the gene matches: 3. Germline V gene sequence: CDR1 DFQATT, CDR2 SNEGSKA (reference sequence). This CDR3 spans 15 amino acids. CDR3 nucleotide sequence: TGCAGTGCTAGAGATCCGACTAGCGGGAGGTACGAGCAGTACTTC. The encoded protein is CSARDPTSGRYEQYF.

This chain joins TRBV6-2 or TRBV6-3 and TRBJ2-6; D gene ambiguous. V was pared by 10 bases and J by 1 base, with 11 bases between. The germline CDR1 and CDR2 sequences are MNHEY and SVGEGT. The CDR3 extends over 14 amino acids. The DNA of the CDR3 is TGTGCCACCGCTCCGGTTTCTGGGGCCAACGTCCTGACTTTC. Residues: CATAPVSGANVLTF.

This clonotype was counted between two and nine times. The J gene is TRBJ2-3, the V gene TRBV20-1, with 7 bases that match TRBD2. CDR1 is DFQATT and CDR2 is SNEGSKA in the germline V gene (reference sequence). The CDR3 loop spans 17 amino acids. With 0 bases clipped from V and 3 bases from J, the junction kept 12 bases outside the gene matches. Here the CDR3 reads CSARDSWSGKGTDTQYF. The CDR3 nucleotides read TGCAGTGCTAGAGATAGCTGGAGCGGGAAGGGGACAGATACGCAGTATTTT.

The J gene is TRBJ2-6, the V gene TRBV13; D unresolved. Looked up from germline, CDR1 is PRHDT and CDR2 is FYEKMQ (reference sequence). Trimming removed 2 bases from V and 1 base from J, with 6 bases in between. The CDR3 loop spans 15 amino acids. The CDR3 DNA reads TGTGCCAGCAGCTTAAAGTTTTCTGGGGCCAACGTCCTGACTTTC. Translated, it gives CASSLKFSGANVLTF.

The rearrangement links TRBV4-3 to TRBJ2-5, with D tentatively TRBD2 (7 bases). The germline V and J ends were trimmed by 2 bases and 11 bases, with 24 bases remaining between them. The CDR3 runs to 16 residues. Germline V gene data show CDR1 as LGHNA and CDR2 as YSLEER. Here the CDR3 DNA reads TGCGCCAGCAGCCAAAAAGCGGCCCGGGGGGCCAATGAGCAGTACTTC. Translation: CASSQKAARGANEQYF.